This T cell receptor (beta chain) was captured in a study of T-cell reconstitution after alpha-beta-depleted transplantation in children. Preparing the TCRbeta library involved the use of unique molecular identifiers. One entry per CDR3 protein, called by TCRdb with MiXCR from the PCR reads. The repertoire has 900,000 or so distinct CDR3 sequences, 15% to 20% of them found once; the top ten carry around 4.5%. This clonotype has ten or more counts. Its antigen remains unknown. Study-wide results and caveats: Reportedly, alpha-beta T cells present about two months post-transplant originated from several hundred expanded clones of graft origin. Once a year had passed after transplant, T-cell counts and diversity came mostly from newly produced T cells.

Trimming at V came to 6 bases and at J to 4 bases, leaving 9 bases not matched to a gene. Germline V CDR1 and CDR2: SGHRS, YFSETQ. The CDR3 runs to 16 residues. The rearrangement uses TRBV5-1 and TRBJ2-3; 12 bases align to TRBD2. The sequence derives from a male patient aged 5 to 17 who had a stem cell transplant for acute lymphoblastic leukemia, so the T cells may come from the graft donor. This sample comprised PBMCs, mostly from graft donor cells, obtained 360 days after TCRalphabeta/CD19-depleted stem cell transplant. The CDR3 reads CASKRLAGGGPDTQYF. CDR3 nucleotide sequence: TGCGCCAGCAAGAGGCTAGCGGGAGGGGGACCAGATACGCAGTATTTT.